The rows below give T cell receptor beta chains drawn from one sample of a study of T cell responses to AZD1222 COVID-19 vaccine. TCRdb's table, derived via immunoSEQ multiplex PCR, lists solely in-frame clones and lacks some. Here the sample spans under 150,000 clones, just over 90% being singletons. Sequenced material: peripheral blood, taken on day 0 of MenACWY control vaccination. The receptors come from an adult in good health. Each CDR3 is given with its conserved first and last residue. The D gene is left open where the match is weak. The size field is filled for only some rows; it gives once, few, many or a size class.

V gene	clone size	D gene	J gene	CDR3 DNA	CDR3 protein
TRBV6-1	-	-	TRBJ1-5	TGTGCCAGCAGTTTATCTAGCAATCAGCCCCAGCATTTT	CASSLSSNQPQHF
TRBV2	-	-	TRBJ1-1	TGTGCCAGCAGCACACTCCTGACGGATAACACTGAAGCTTTCTTT	CASSTLLTDNTEAFF
TRBV28	once	-	TRBJ1-1	TGTGCCAGCAGTTTTGGGGGTGAAGCTTTCTTT	CASSFGGEAFF
TRBV4-1	-	-	TRBJ1-1	TGCGCCAGCAGCCAAACAGGGATCACTGAAGCTTTCTTT	CASSQTGITEAFF
TRBV28	-	TRBD2	TRBJ2-4	TGTGCCAGCAGTCCAGCGGGAGGGGGAGCCAAAAACATTCAGTACTTC	CASSPAGGGAKNIQYF
TRBV19	-	-	TRBJ1-2	TGTGCCAGTAGTCTCACAGGACGGAGTCCGCGCGGCTACACCTTC	CASSLTGRSPRGYTF
TRBV4-1	-	TRBD1	TRBJ1-5	TGCGCCAGCAGCCGTACGATAGGGGACAGGGAGGTAATGGAGCCCCAGCATTTT	CASSRTIGDREVMEPQHF
TRBV7-2	-	TRBD2	TRBJ2-1	TGTGCCAGCAGCTTAGTGCGGGGGGGCCTTGAGCAGTTCTTC	CASSLVRGGLEQFF
TRBV28	once	-	TRBJ1-2	TGTGCCAGCAGTTTCCTATATGGCTACACCTTC	CASSFLYGYTF
TRBV19	-	-	TRBJ1-2	TGTGCCAGTAGAAAGATTGACAGGCCAAACAACTATGGCTACACCTTC	CASRKIDRPNNYGYTF
TRBV20-1	-	-	TRBJ2-1	TGCAGTGCTAGATTAGGGGCTCAGCAGTTCTTC	CSARLGAQQFF
TRBV30	-	-	TRBJ1-2	TGTGCCGGCCAACAGCCCTCGGTCTATGGCTACACCTTC	CAGQQPSVYGYTF
TRBV4-1	-	TRBD2	TRBJ2-1	TGCGCCAGCAGCCAAGGGCCGGGACTAGCGGGGAGCTCCTACAATGAGCAGTTCTTC	CASSQGPGLAGSSYNEQFF
TRBV30	-	-	TRBJ1-5	TGTGCCTGTACCGGACATTCACATCAGCCCCAGCATTTT	CACTGHSHQPQHF
TRBV7-2	-	-	TRBJ1-4	TGTGCCAGCAGCCCTACAGGGCCAACTAATGAAAAACTGTTTTTT	CASSPTGPTNEKLFF
TRBV19	-	-	TRBJ1-2	TGTGCCAGTAGTATCGACGGGTACTATGGCTACACCTTC	CASSIDGYYGYTF
TRBV12-3/TRBV12-4	-	-	TRBJ2-2	TGTGCCAGCAGTTTAAGTAACGGGGAGCTGTTTTTT	CASSLSNGELFF
TRBV6-4	-	-	TRBJ1-6	TGTGCCAGCAGTGACTCACGCGCCCTCCACTTT	CASSDSRALHF
TRBV15	-	-	TRBJ1-2	TGTGCCACCAGCAGAGATGAAAGGACGCGCTATGGCTACACCTTC	CATSRDERTRYGYTF
TRBV19	-	-	TRBJ1-3	TGTGCCAGAAAACAGGAATTTTTCTCTGGAAACACCATATATTTT	CARKQEFFSGNTIYF
TRBV30	-	-	TRBJ1-5	TGTGCCTGGAAGTCCAGCGGGGCGAGCAATCAGCCCCAGCATTTT	CAWKSSGASNQPQHF
TRBV2	-	-	TRBJ1-1	TGTGCCAGCAGGACACAGAGCATGAACACTGAAGCTTTCTTT	CASRTQSMNTEAFF
TRBV3-1/TRBV3-2	-	TRBD1	TRBJ2-1	TGTGCCAGCAGCCCCGGGGACAGGGGGCTAAATGAGCAGTTCTTC	CASSPGDRGLNEQFF
TRBV30	few	TRBD1	TRBJ1-2	TGTGCCTGGAGTGTAACGCGATGGGACAGCCTTTATGGCTACACCTTC	CAWSVTRWDSLYGYTF
TRBV11-2	-	-	TRBJ1-6	TGTGCCAGCAGCTTAGAGGCGCGCGCGCGTTCACCCCTCCACTTT	CASSLEARARSPLHF
TRBV18	-	-	TRBJ1-4	TGTGCCAGCTCACCTGGGCAGGAACCAAATGAAAAACTGTTTTTT	CASSPGQEPNEKLFF
TRBV5-1	-	TRBD1	TRBJ2-2	TGCGCCAGCAGCTTTACAGGGGTTGGCGGGGAGCTGTTTTTT	CASSFTGVGGELFF
TRBV27	-	-	TRBJ1-2	TGTGCCAGCAGTTTATCAGGGTTCGCCTATGGCTACACCTTC	CASSLSGFAYGYTF
TRBV6-5	-	-	TRBJ2-5	TGTGCCAGCAGTTACTCACGAGGAGAGGAGACCCAGTACTTC	CASSYSRGEETQYF
TRBV2	-	-	TRBJ1-6	TGTGCCAGCGACGAAACCAATTCACCCCTCCACTTT	CASDETNSPLHF
TRBV19	-	-	TRBJ1-1	TGTGCCAGTAGTATTACAGAGGTGAACACTGAAGCTTTCTTT	CASSITEVNTEAFF
TRBV28	once	TRBD2	TRBJ2-7	TGTGCCAGCAGCTCGGGACTAGCGGGAGGGCCCCCCACCTACGAGCAGTACTTC	CASSSGLAGGPPTYEQYF
TRBV30	once	-	TRBJ1-2	TGTGCCTGGAAAGCTTCCGTTGTCGATGGCTACACCTTC	CAWKASVVDGYTF
TRBV9	-	-	TRBJ2-7	TGTGCCAGCAGCGGGACTGCTAGATCCTACGAGCAGTACTTC	CASSGTARSYEQYF
TRBV6-2/TRBV6-3	-	-	TRBJ2-2	TGTGCCAGCAGTTACTCGGGCACCGGGGAGCTGTTTTTT	CASSYSGTGELFF
TRBV19	-	-	TRBJ1-1	TGTGCCAGTAGCCCGGGACGGATGAACACTGAAGCTTTCTTT	CASSPGRMNTEAFF
TRBV3-1/TRBV3-2	-	TRBD2	TRBJ2-3	TGTGCCAGCAGCCAGGGAGGGCCGGGGGGGCAGTATTTT	CASSQGGPGGQYF
TRBV27	-	-	TRBJ2-1	TGTGCCAGCAGTTTGAGGGCAGGGTCGTTAGATGAGCAGTTCTTC	CASSLRAGSLDEQFF
TRBV6-2/TRBV6-3	-	-	TRBJ1-5	TGTGCCAGCAGTTACTCGGCTGGGAAGGGATTCAATCAGCCCCAGCATTTT	CASSYSAGKGFNQPQHF
TRBV12-3/TRBV12-4	-	-	TRBJ1-4	TGTGCCAGCAGTTTAGGGTTAAATGAAAAACTGTTTTTT	CASSLGLNEKLFF
TRBV28	-	TRBD1	TRBJ2-2	TGTGCCAGCAGTTTAAGCGGACAGGGGTTCGCCGGGGAGCTGTTTTTT	CASSLSGQGFAGELFF
TRBV3-1/TRBV3-2	once	-	TRBJ2-7	TGTGCCAGCAGCCGACGATCCTACGAGCAGTACTTC	CASSRRSYEQYF
TRBV9	-	-	TRBJ1-2	TGTGCCAGCAGCGAGAGGCCAGGGATCGTTCGTTGCACCTTC	CASSERPGIVRCTF
TRBV28	-	-	TRBJ2-1	TGTGCCAGCACCCTAGCCGGGGCTAATGAGCAGTTCTTC	CASTLAGANEQFF
TRBV7-2	-	TRBD2	TRBJ2-5	TGTGCCAGCAGCTTGGGCGGGAGTGAGGGCGAGACCCAGTACTTC	CASSLGGSEGETQYF
TRBV4-1	-	-	TRBJ2-1	TGCGCCAGCAGCCAATCCGCCCGAAAGGGGAATGAGCAGTTCTTC	CASSQSARKGNEQFF
TRBV7-2	few	TRBD1	TRBJ1-3	TGTGCCAGCAGCGTCACCCAGGGGGCGGCGGGAAACACCATATATTTT	CASSVTQGAAGNTIYF
TRBV30	-	TRBD2	TRBJ2-1	TGTGCCTGGAGGCTAGCGGGAGCGGGTGAGCAGTTCTTC	CAWRLAGAGEQFF
TRBV27	-	-	TRBJ2-7	TGTGCCAGCGGACGGGAGCAGTACTTC	CASGREQYF
TRBV6-5	-	-	TRBJ1-1	TGTGCCAGCAGGATGGGGGGGGTTAACACTGAAGCTTTCTTT	CASRMGGVNTEAFF
TRBV5-5	few	-	TRBJ1-4	TGTGCCAGCAGCTTGGCCGTTGGGGCGTACGAAAAACTGTTTTTT	CASSLAVGAYEKLFF
TRBV11-3	-	-	TRBJ2-1	TGTGCCAGCAGCTTAGGTTCCTTCTCCTCCTACAATGAGCAGTTCTTC	CASSLGSFSSYNEQFF